The entry that follows covers one TCR beta chain sequence. Data came from immunoSEQ multiplex PCR; TCRdb stores just in-frame clones and leaves some out. The sample includes roughly 100,000 clones, around nine tenths seen only once; the top ten take 13% to 15%. The sample is drawn from a study of control samples from healthy donors and cancer patients. V was pared by 3 bases and J by 6 bases, with 10 bases of the junction left unmatched. Per germline, CDR1 GTSNPN and CDR2 SVGIG (reference sequence). This CDR3 has 15 amino acids. This sequence originates from a man in his thirties or forties in good health. Sequencing input: blood. The rearrangement joins TRBV30 to TRBJ1-4, with 7 nucleotides matching TRBD1. The CDR3 here is CAWRKQGFSDEKLFF. The CDR3 nucleotides read TGTGCCTGGAGGAAACAGGGGTTCTCGGATGAAAAACTGTTTTTT.